A single sample gave rise to the 2 T cell receptor beta chains below, sequenced in a study of OX40 agonist ivuxolimab in advanced cancers. TCRdb keeps only in-frame clones here, not all; method: immunoSEQ multiplex PCR. The sample contains some 80,000 clones, less than 90% of which appear only once. The input for sequencing was CD4+ or CD8+ T cells sorted from blood, taken in a trial of the OX40 agonist ivuxolimab. Source of these receptors: an adult with an advanced solid tumor such as melanoma, head and neck, liver or kidney cancer.

The rearrangement uses TRBV9 and TRBJ1-2; a weak D match, TRBD1 (5 bases). The CDR3 is made up of 18 amino acids. V was clipped by 3 bases and J by 8 bases, with 29 bases between them. The germline V gene encodes CDR1 SGDLS and CDR2 YYNGEE. For the CDR3, the DNA is TGTGCCAGCAGCGCGGGGCCCGGTAACAGCCACAATCTGAGGGGCTACACCTTC. This encodes CASSAGPGNSHNLRGYTF.

The CDR3 is CASSLVGGLVTEAFF. For the CDR3, the DNA is TGTGCCAGCAGCTTGGTGGGGGGGCTGGTCACTGAAGCTTTCTTT. The V and J genes are TRBV5-5 and TRBJ1-1; D may be TRBD1 (6 bases). The CDR3 sequence is 15 residues long. The V and J ends lost 0 bases and 4 bases respectively, with 13 bases between them. Germline V lookup: CDR1 SGHKS, CDR2 YYEKEE (reference sequence).